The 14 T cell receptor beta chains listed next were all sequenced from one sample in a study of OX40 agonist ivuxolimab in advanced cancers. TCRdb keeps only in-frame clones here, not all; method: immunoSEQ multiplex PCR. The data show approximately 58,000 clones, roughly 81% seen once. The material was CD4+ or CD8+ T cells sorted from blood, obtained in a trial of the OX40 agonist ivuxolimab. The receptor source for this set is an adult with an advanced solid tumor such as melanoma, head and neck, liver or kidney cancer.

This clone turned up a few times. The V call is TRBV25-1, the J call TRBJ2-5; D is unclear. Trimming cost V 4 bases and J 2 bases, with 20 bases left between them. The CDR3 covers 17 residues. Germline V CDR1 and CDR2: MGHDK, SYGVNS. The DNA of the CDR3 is TGTGCCAGCAGTGTGAACCAGGTCGCGCCCCGTCAAGAGACCCAGTACTTC. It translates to CASSVNQVAPRQETQYF.

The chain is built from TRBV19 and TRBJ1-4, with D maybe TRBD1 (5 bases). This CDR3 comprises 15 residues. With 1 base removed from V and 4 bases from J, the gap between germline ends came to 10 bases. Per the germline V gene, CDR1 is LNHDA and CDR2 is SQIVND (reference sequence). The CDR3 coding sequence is TGTGCCAGTAGTATAGTACAGGCATTTAATGAAAAACTGTTTTTT. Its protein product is CASSIVQAFNEKLFF.

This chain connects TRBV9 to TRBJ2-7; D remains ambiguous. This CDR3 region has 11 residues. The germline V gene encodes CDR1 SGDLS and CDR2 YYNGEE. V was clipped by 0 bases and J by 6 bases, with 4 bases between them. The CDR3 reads CASSVGAEQYF. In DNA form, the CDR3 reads TGTGCCAGCAGCGTAGGTGCCGAGCAGTACTTC.

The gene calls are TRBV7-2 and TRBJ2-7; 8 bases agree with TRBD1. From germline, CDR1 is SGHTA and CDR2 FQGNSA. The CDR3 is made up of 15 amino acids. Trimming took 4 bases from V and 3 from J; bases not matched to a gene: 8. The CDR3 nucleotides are TGTGCCAGCAGCTCAGACAGGGGAACCCGCTACGAGCAGTACTTC. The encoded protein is CASSSDRGTRYEQYF.

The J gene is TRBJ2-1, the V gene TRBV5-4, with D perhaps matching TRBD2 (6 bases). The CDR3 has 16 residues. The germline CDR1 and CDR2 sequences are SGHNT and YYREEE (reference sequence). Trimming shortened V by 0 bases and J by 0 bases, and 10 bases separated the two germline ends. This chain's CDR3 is CASSLVPGLSYNEQFF. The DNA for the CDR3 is TGTGCCAGCAGCTTGGTACCGGGACTCTCCTACAATGAGCAGTTCTTC.

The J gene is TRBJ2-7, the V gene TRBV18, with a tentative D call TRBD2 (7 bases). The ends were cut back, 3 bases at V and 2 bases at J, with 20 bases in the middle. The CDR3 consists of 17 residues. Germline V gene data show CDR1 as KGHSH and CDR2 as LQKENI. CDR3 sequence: CASSPSLRRGGPYEQYF. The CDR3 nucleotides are TGTGCCAGCTCACCTTCCCTTAGGAGGGGGGGGCCCTACGAGCAGTACTTC.

The CDR3 coding sequence is TGTGCCAGTAGTATGACCATATATTTT. It translates to CASSMTIYF. The chain combines TRBV19 with TRBJ1-3; unclear D gene. The CDR3 totals 9 residues. Germline CDR1 is LNHDA and CDR2 is SQIVND (reference sequence). Trimming took off 3 bases at V and 10 bases at J, with 1 base between the two ends.

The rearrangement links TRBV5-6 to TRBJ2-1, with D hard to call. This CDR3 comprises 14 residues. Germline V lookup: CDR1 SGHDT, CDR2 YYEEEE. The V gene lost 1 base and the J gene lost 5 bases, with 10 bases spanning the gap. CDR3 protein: CASSLRGYNNEQFF. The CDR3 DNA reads TGTGCCAGCAGCTTGCGCGGCTATAACAATGAGCAGTTCTTC.

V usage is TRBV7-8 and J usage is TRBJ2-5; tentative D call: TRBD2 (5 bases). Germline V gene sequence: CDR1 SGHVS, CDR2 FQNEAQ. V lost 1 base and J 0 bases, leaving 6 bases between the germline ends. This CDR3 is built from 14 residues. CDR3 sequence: CASSLGGYQETQYF. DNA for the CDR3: TGTGCCAGCAGCTTAGGCGGGTACCAAGAGACCCAGTACTTC.

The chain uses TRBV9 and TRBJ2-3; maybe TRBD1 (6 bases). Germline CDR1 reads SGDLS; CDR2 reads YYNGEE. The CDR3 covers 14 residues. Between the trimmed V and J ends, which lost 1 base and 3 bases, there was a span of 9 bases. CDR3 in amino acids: CASSVRGKTDTQYF. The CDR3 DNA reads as TGTGCCAGCAGCGTAAGGGGGAAGACAGATACGCAGTATTTT. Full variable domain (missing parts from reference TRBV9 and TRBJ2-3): DSGVTQTPKHLITATGQRVTLRCSPRSGDLSVYWYQQSLDQGLQFLIQYYNGEERAKGNILERFSAQQFPDLHSELNLSSLELGDSALYFCASSVRGKTDTQYFGPGTRLTVL.

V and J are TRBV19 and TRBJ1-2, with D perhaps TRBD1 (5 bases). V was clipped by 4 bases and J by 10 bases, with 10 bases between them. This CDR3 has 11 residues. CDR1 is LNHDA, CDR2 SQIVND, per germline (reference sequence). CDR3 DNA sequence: TGTGCCAGTAGTAGAGCAGGGACCTACACCTTC. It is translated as CASSRAGTYTF.

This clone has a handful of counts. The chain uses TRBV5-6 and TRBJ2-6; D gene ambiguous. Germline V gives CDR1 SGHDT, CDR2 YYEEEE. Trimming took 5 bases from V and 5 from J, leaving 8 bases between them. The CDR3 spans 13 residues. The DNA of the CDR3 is TGTGCCAGCAGTTCCGGCTGGGCCAACGTCCTGACTTTC. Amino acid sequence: CASSSGWANVLTF.

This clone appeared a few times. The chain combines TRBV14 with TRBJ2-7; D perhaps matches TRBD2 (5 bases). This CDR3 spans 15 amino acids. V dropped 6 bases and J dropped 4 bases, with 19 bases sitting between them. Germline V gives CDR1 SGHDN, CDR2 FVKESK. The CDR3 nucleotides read TGTGCCAGCAGTCACTTCCGGTCGGGGTTATACGAGCAGTACTTC. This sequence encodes CASSHFRSGLYEQYF.

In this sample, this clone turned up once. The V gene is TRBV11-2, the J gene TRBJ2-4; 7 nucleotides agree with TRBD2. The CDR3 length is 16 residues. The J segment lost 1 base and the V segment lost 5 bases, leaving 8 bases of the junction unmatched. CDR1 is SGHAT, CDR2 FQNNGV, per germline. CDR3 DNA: TGTGCCAGCAGCACCCTTCGGGGGGAGGCCAAAAACATTCAGTACTTC. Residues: CASSTLRGEAKNIQYF.